The following is a TCR beta chain sequence with its context. This specimen comes from a study of blood T cell repertoires in COVID-19. Study context: PBMCs, B-cell-depleted T cells, or T cells were the source of the cDNA or gDNA that made up the material.

In the authors' methods: Amplifying reference gene primers gave estimates of nucleated cell counts. Sequencing was performed with immunoSEQ multiplex PCR; in TCRdb, only in-frame clones are kept and a portion is missing. Clone size and the V and J calls come from that table; the DNA yielded D and trimming. The sample comprises fewer than 300,000 clones, about 76% of which are singletons, and around 3.2% rests with the top ten. Germline V gives CDR1 SEHNR, CDR2 FQNEAQ (reference sequence). V was cut by 4 bases and J by 10 bases, with 10 bases left in between. This CDR3 has 11 amino acids. The sequence came from a woman in her fifties or sixties with active or convalescent COVID-19. V usage is TRBV7-9 and J usage is TRBJ1-1, with a possible D match to TRBD1 (6 bases). Sample: peripheral blood. The CDR3 region has the DNA TGTGCCAGCAGCTCCCGACAGGCAGCTTTCTTT. Translated, it gives CASSSRQAAFF.